The entry that follows covers one T cell receptor (beta chain) sequence. Its target is not known. The data stem from a study of CD8 T cells in Susac syndrome. Findings of the study overall: The study recognized that the number of individuals in its TCR sequencing and HLA analysis was relatively small.

The CDR3 has 15 residues. From germline, CDR1 is LGHDT and CDR2 YNNKEL (reference sequence). With 1 base removed from V and 4 bases from J, the gap between germline ends came to 12 bases. TEMRA cells were FACS-enriched and CD8+ and CD4+ T cells negatively isolated. An amount of RNA that ranged from 0.5 to 1 ug was reverse transcribed with random hexamers. Amplification of TCR beta CDR3 spanned 54 Vbeta and 13 Jbeta via immunoSEQ multiplex PCR. MiXCR, applied by TCRdb to the immunoSEQ multiplex PCR reads, yields one record per CDR3 protein. The table has fewer than 350,000 distinct CDR3 sequences, around 85% seen once.

This chain uses TRBV3-1 with TRBJ2-3, with D hard to call. Material: CD8+ T cells from PBMCs. This sequence originates from a human donor with multiple sclerosis. CDR3 coding DNA: TGTGCCAGCAGCCAAGTCGAGCATGGGGCAGATACGCAGTATTTT. Amino acids: CASSQVEHGADTQYF.